This T cell receptor beta chain came from a study of long-term antiretroviral therapy in people with HIV. Study-wide findings and caveats: Clones that expanded before ART (that is, prior to treatment) dominated the repertoire at all time points. After ART, diversity increased yet remained lower than transplant donor controls. Viral resistance, ART adherence and therapy changes all lacked available data.

The assay, immunoSEQ v3.0, was run at survey level. Profiled with immunoSEQ multiplex PCR; TCRdb holds only in-frame clones, not every one. The profile shows tens of thousands of clones, approximately 85% of them singletons. Germline V gene lookup returns CDR1 MNHNS and CDR2 SASEGT. This CDR3 spans 14 amino acids. Trimming cost V 3 bases and J 7 bases, with 10 bases left between them. No donor had fewer than one pre-ART PBMC sample or fewer than two post-ART PBMC samples. About this clone itself: Its cognate antigen is unknown.

The V gene is TRBV6-1, the J gene TRBJ1-6, with D perhaps matching TRBD1 (6 bases). This receptor was identified in a woman in her 30s with HIV. Material: unsorted PBMCs, obtained approximately 2.9 years before starting antiretroviral therapy. CDR3 DNA: TGTGCCAGCAGTGAGAGGACAGAGAATTCACCCCTCCACTTT. This codes for CASSERTENSPLHF.